This record looks at one T cell receptor (beta chain) sequence and its context. Each of the patients experienced relapse following autologous stem cell transplantation, and their brentuximab vedotin exposure differed. TCRdb's copy holds only in-frame clones and misses some; the assay was immunoSEQ multiplex PCR. The repertoire holds some 13,000 clones, 75% to 95% seen once, with roughly a tenth in the top ten. The data originate from a study of PD-1 blockade in classical Hodgkin lymphoma. J gave up 9 bases and V 5 bases, and 13 bases lay outside the gene matches. The CDR3 contains 15 residues. Germline V CDR1 and CDR2: MNHNS, SASEGT.

The specimen comprised peripheral blood mononuclear cells (PBMCs), sampled at baseline. The J gene is TRBJ1-5, the V gene TRBV6-1, with 7 bases lining up with TRBD1. This receptor was identified in a human donor with classical Hodgkin lymphoma. This CDR3 reads CASSLRDSGIGPQHF. The CDR3 DNA reads as TGTGCCAGCAGTCTAAGGGACAGCGGGATAGGGCCCCAGCATTTT.